This T cell receptor (beta chain) was observed in a study of blood T cell repertoires in COVID-19 (dated by TCRdb to 2020 to 2022). Context from the whole study: Collaborator samples came from the United States, Italy and Spain and covered acute and convalescent phases of COVID-19. The material from the prospective study consisted of cDNA or gDNA derived from T cells, B-cell-depleted T cells, or PBMCs. The dataset comprised deeply sampled blood TCRbeta repertoires from subjects exposed to, actively infected with, or recovered from COVID-19. A freely available public database, intended as a resource for researchers studying the immune response to SARS-CoV-2, is where the repertoires were released. The samples were drawn from two sources: the first 160 participants of the ongoing ImmuneRACE study, and 1,200 or so subjects contributed by 6 global collaborators. Nearly every sample came with metadata listing a de-identified subject ID, COVID-19 status, age in years and sex. HLA class I and class II types, where available, came from metadata supplied by the sample provider rather than from assay-based typing. General study outcomes and caveats: Clinical and demographic metadata were provided uncurated, with the amount varying by source and participant.

CDR1 MGHDK and CDR2 SYGVNS are derived from the germline V gene. V loses 4 bases at its end and J loses 10 bases; junction bases beyond the gene matches: 3. The CDR3 spans 14 residues, from the cysteine through the phenylalanine. Only the CDR3 portion is preserved as DNA: 42 bases, with reading frame beginning at the first base. TCRbeta CDR3 regions were amplified from genomic DNA using the immunoSEQ Assay, a bias-controlled multiplex PCR. As for how the authors treated the data: Nucleated cell counts per sample were estimated from amplification of reference gene primers within the assay. Sequence reads were collapsed and filtered to measure the absolute abundance of every unique TCRbeta CDR3 rearrangement. Productive Simpson clonality was computed per sample as the square root of Simpson's diversity index over productive rearrangements. The source is immuneACCESS, and TCRdb retained only in-frame sequences with V and J called. Part of the clones is not carried over; for the studies checked, unresolved V genes explain less than half of this, and the remainder is unexplained. From that table come the V and J calls and clone size; the DNA was used to work out D and trimming. The sample records hundreds of thousands of clones, around four fifths of which are singletons. About 20% of the sample is in the top ten clones.

Each collaborating institution followed its own protocols to collect whole blood in K2EDTA tubes. For TCRbeta analysis, collaborators shipped samples in one of three forms: frozen whole blood, isolated PBMCs, or DNA extracted from either of those sample types. This clone was picked up a small number of times. It lacks a known antigen. No clone much larger than this one lies a single base away; base qualities are absent. Sequencing was carried out using peripheral blood. The sequence was obtained from a man between 25 and 39 years old with active or convalescent COVID-19. This receptor chain uses TRBV25-1 and TRBJ1-6; TRBD1 matches 11 bases in the middle. The sequence in DNA is TGTGCCAGCAGTGGGACAGGGGGCGCGTCACCCCTCCACTTT. Translated, it gives CASSGTGGASPLHF. The CDR3, completed at both ends by the reference TRBV25-1 and TRBJ1-6 genes, gives the full variable domain EADIYQTPRYLVIGTGKKITLECSQTMGHDKMYWYQQDPGMELHLIHYSYGVNSTEKGDLSSESTVSRIRTEHFPLTLESARPSHTSQYLCASSGTGGASPLHFGNGTRLTVT.